Shown below are 26 T cell receptor beta chains from a single sample sequenced in a study of OX40 agonist ivuxolimab in advanced cancers. Clones were read by immunoSEQ multiplex PCR, and TCRdb kept only the in-frame ones, dropping some. The sample lists nearly 110,000 clones, over 75% occurring once. Material: CD4+ or CD8+ T cells sorted from blood, obtained in a trial of the OX40 agonist ivuxolimab. The receptors were sampled from an adult with an advanced solid tumor such as melanoma, head and neck, liver or kidney cancer.

For the CDR3, the DNA is TGTGCCAGCAGTCCCGGGACAGGGTCTCAGCCCCAGCATTTT. Translating it yields CASSPGTGSQPQHF. The J gene is TRBJ1-5, the V gene TRBV7-9, with TRBD1 matching over 9 bases. CDR3 length: 14 residues. The trim removed 6 bases at V and 6 bases at J, leaving 6 bases unmatched. CDR1 is SEHNR and CDR2 is FQNEAQ in the germline V gene (reference sequence).

The chain carries TRBV30 and TRBJ2-1; 7 bases fit TRBD2. This CDR3 comprises 14 residues. Germline trimming cut 5 bases from V and 7 bases from J; bases unmatched to any gene: 11. Germline V gene data show CDR1 as GTSNPN and CDR2 as SVGIG (reference sequence). CDR3 amino acids: CAWAIGRGINEQFF. The CDR3 DNA sequence: TGTGCCTGGGCTATAGGGCGGGGGATTAATGAGCAGTTCTTC.

The chain carries TRBV4-1 and TRBJ2-4, with 9 bases identical to TRBD1. The CDR3 sequence is 15 residues long. V shed 1 base and J 6 bases; nucleotides not matched to a gene: 4. CDR1 is MGHRA, CDR2 YSYEKL, per germline. The CDR3 spells CASSQGTGGRNIQYF. The CDR3 DNA reads TGCGCCAGCAGCCAAGGAACAGGGGGCAGAAACATTCAGTACTTC.

V and J are TRBV28 and TRBJ2-5; D call uncertain. The germline V gene has CDR1 MDHEN and CDR2 SYDVKM. The CDR3 extends over 14 amino acids. The ends were cut back, 5 bases at V and 5 bases at J, with 15 bases in the middle. The CDR3 DNA follows: TGTGCCAGCAGTACATCTAGGGCAGCGGAGACCCAGTACTTC. Amino acids: CASSTSRAAETQYF. Full variable domain (remainder filled in from reference TRBV28 and TRBJ2-5): DVKVTQSSRYLVKRTGEKVFLECVQDMDHENMFWYRQDPGLGLRLIYFSYDVKMKEKGDIPEGYSVSREKKERFSLILESASTNQTSMYLCASSTSRAAETQYFGPGTRLLVL.

The chain recombines TRBV28 with TRBJ1-5; the match to TRBD1 covers 8 bases. This CDR3 is built from 16 residues. Germline V gene lookup returns CDR1 MDHEN and CDR2 SYDVKM. The V gene end was trimmed by 5 bases and the J gene end by 8 bases; junction bases not matched to a gene: 14. In DNA, the CDR3 is TGTGCCAGCAGTGCGCAGAAGACAGGGGACGTGAAGCCCCAGCATTTT. It yields the protein CASSAQKTGDVKPQHF. Using reference TRBV28 and TRBJ1-5 for the parts outside the CDR3, the full variable domain is DVKVTQSSRYLVKRTGEKVFLECVQDMDHENMFWYRQDPGLGLRLIYFSYDVKMKEKGDIPEGYSVSREKKERFSLILESASTNQTSMYLCASSAQKTGDVKPQHFGDGTRLSIL.

The rearrangement joins TRBV19 to TRBJ2-2; maybe TRBD2 (6 bases). The CDR3 is 14 amino acids. The V gene's germline CDR1 is LNHDA and CDR2 SQIVND (reference sequence). V was trimmed by 5 bases and J by 2 bases, leaving 9 bases between them. Here the CDR3 reads CASSGGVNTGELFF. CDR3 sequence (DNA): TGTGCCAGTAGTGGAGGGGTCAACACCGGGGAGCTGTTTTTT.

This chain links TRBV11-3 with TRBJ2-1; 10 nucleotides align to TRBD1. Unmatched junction bases numbered 6, after V lost 5 bases and J lost 5 bases. There are 15 residues in the CDR3. Germline V gives CDR1 SGHNT, CDR2 YENEEA. CDR3: CASSARTGGHNEQFF. The CDR3 region has the DNA TGTGCCAGCAGCGCCCGGACAGGGGGACACAATGAGCAGTTCTTC.

V and J are TRBV12-5 and TRBJ2-2; D is perhaps TRBD1 (7 bases). CDR1 LGHNT and CDR2 FRNRAP come from the germline V gene. CDR3 length: 15 amino acids. V lost 0 bases to trimming and J lost 4 bases, with 9 bases between them. Here the CDR3 DNA reads TGTGCTAGTGGTTTGGTTCAGGGGGGCACCGGGGAGCTGTTTTTT. Translating gives CASGLVQGGTGELFF.

CDR3 bases: TGTGCCAGCAGCTTAGCGCAAACCACCGGGGAGCTGTTTTTT. Protein sequence: CASSLAQTTGELFF. V is TRBV11-2 and J is TRBJ2-2; unclear D gene. The CDR3 runs to 14 residues. Germline V CDR1 and CDR2: SGHAT, FQNNGV. The V end lost 1 base, the J end lost 4 bases, and 7 bases lay between the germline ends.

This chain joins TRBV5-5 and TRBJ1-5; D call uncertain. The germline CDR1 and CDR2 sequences are SGHKS and YYEKEE (reference sequence). The CDR3 extends over 16 amino acids. Deletions cut 2 bases from V and 0 bases from J, with 12 bases between. The CDR3 sequence: CASSFSSPYSNQPQHF. The CDR3 nucleotides are TGTGCCAGCAGCTTCTCTTCCCCTTATAGCAATCAGCCCCAGCATTTT.

This clone was picked up one time. The V gene is TRBV6-5, the J gene TRBJ1-4; D not certain. The CDR3 loop spans 15 amino acids. Per the germline V gene, CDR1 is MNHEY and CDR2 is SVGAGI. Trimming left V 0 bases short and J 5 bases short, with 10 bases between. The CDR3 DNA reads TGTGCCAGCAGTTACTCGGAGGGCAGAAATGAAAAACTGTTTTTT. It yields the protein CASSYSEGRNEKLFF.

The CDR3 spells CASSPPSHTEAFF. CDR3 DNA: TGCGCCAGCAGCCCACCCAGCCACACTGAAGCTTTCTTT. The V gene is TRBV5-1, the J gene TRBJ1-1; D is unresolved. CDR3 length: 13 residues. Per germline, CDR1 SGHRS and CDR2 YFSETQ. The V and J ends lost 4 bases and 3 bases respectively, with 10 bases between them. The entire variable domain, with the rest obtained from reference TRBV5-1 and TRBJ1-1, is as follows: KAGVTQTPRYLIKTRGQQVTLSCSPISGHRSVSWYQQTPGQGLQFLFEYFSETQRNKGNFPGRFSGRQFSNSRSEMNVSTLELGDSALYLCASSPPSHTEAFFGQGTRLTVV.

The chain has TRBV6-1 and TRBJ1-1; no definite D call. The length of the CDR3 is 10 residues. Trimming pared 6 bases from V and 3 bases from J, leaving 2 bases between. Germline CDR1 is MNHNS and CDR2 is SASEGT. The CDR3, as DNA: TGTGCCAGCAGGTACACTGAAGCTTTCTTT. Protein sequence: CASRYTEAFF.

This clone was found a few times. The J gene is TRBJ2-5, the V gene TRBV7-9; unclear D gene. The germline gives CDR1 SEHNR, CDR2 FQNEAQ (reference sequence). This CDR3 region has 15 residues. V was shortened by 5 bases and J by 2 bases, with 15 bases between the two germline ends. The CDR3 protein is CASSIVDFLQETQYF. The CDR3 nucleotides read TGTGCCAGCAGCATAGTGGATTTCCTACAAGAGACCCAGTACTTC.

V usage is TRBV21-1 and J usage is TRBJ2-7; TRBD2 is the table's D call and was not checked against the DNA. TRBV21-1 is a known pseudogene. The CDR3 spans 17 residues. CDR3 sequence: CASSKEGGEDTVYEQYF. CDR3 coding DNA: TGTGCCAGCAGCAAAGAGGGGGGGGAGGACACAGTCTACGAGCAGTACTTC.

The rearrangement uses TRBV30 and TRBJ1-2; D gene uncertain. The CDR3 sequence is 12 residues long. Per germline, CDR1 GTSNPN and CDR2 SVGIG (reference sequence). V gave up 0 bases and J gave up 8 bases, with 10 bases separating them. The CDR3 region is CAWSVSERGYTF. CDR3 bases: TGTGCCTGGAGTGTATCTGAAAGAGGCTACACCTTC.

The V gene is TRBV27, the J gene TRBJ1-5; D not resolved. This CDR3 spans 13 amino acids. Looked up from germline, CDR1 is MNHEY and CDR2 is SMNVEV (reference sequence). Trimming shortened V by 2 bases and J by 6 bases, and 8 bases separated the two germline ends. CDR3 residues: CASSLVGPQPQHF. The CDR3 DNA follows: TGTGCCAGCAGTTTAGTTGGCCCTCAGCCCCAGCATTTT.

This chain connects TRBV10-2 to TRBJ2-1, with 10 nucleotides matching TRBD2. The CDR3 runs 14 residues. Germline CDR1 is WSHSY and CDR2 is SAAADI. Trimming took 5 bases from V and 14 from J; bases not matched to a gene: 12. In DNA, the CDR3 is TGCGCCAGCAGTCAGGGGTTTAGCGGGGGGAGGGAGTTCTTC. It is translated as CASSQGFSGGREFF.

As to this clone: The junction departs from the called germline gene at one end, perhaps through a read error. The rearrangement joins TRBV27 to TRBJ1-2, with a possible D match to TRBD1 (6 bases). Germline V gene lookup returns CDR1 MNHEY and CDR2 SMNVEV (reference sequence). The length of the CDR3 is 14 residues. The CDR3 loop is CASRFGGRADGYTF. CDR3 bases: TGTGCCAGCCGTTTTGGGGGGCGAGCTGATGGCTACACCTTC.

About this clone: Additional DNA sequences in this sample encode the identical CDR3. This sequence joins TRBV28 and TRBJ1-4, with TRBD1 matching over 7 bases. CDR1 and CDR2 from the germline V gene are MDHEN and SYDVKM. With 6 bases clipped from V and 5 bases from J, the junction kept 6 bases outside the gene matches. CDR3 length equals 14 residues. CDR3 region: CASRPGQSNEKLFF. DNA of the CDR3: TGTGCCAGCAGGCCGGGACAGTCGAATGAAAAACTGTTTTTT.

V usage is TRBV4-3 and J usage is TRBJ1-2; 10 bases agree with TRBD1. The V gene end was trimmed by 4 bases and the J gene end by 8 bases; junction bases not matched to a gene: 10. The CDR3 is 15 residues long. In germline, CDR1 is LGHNA, CDR2 YSLEER. CDR3 region: CASSRGGGQGTGYTF. In DNA form, the CDR3 reads TGCGCCAGCAGCCGAGGAGGGGGACAGGGGACCGGCTACACCTTC.

This chain links TRBV27 with TRBJ1-5; D remains unclear. The CDR3 totals 16 residues. Germline V gene lookup returns CDR1 MNHEY and CDR2 SMNVEV (reference sequence). The V end was cut by 6 bases, the J end by 0 bases, with 15 bases between. CDR3 coding DNA: TGTGCCAGCAGCTTGCAGGCCGGATATAGCAATCAGCCCCAGCATTTT. It encodes CASSLQAGYSNQPQHF.

This chain links TRBV29-1 with TRBJ1-5, with TRBD1 matching 8 bases. The germline CDR1 and CDR2 sequences are SQVTM and ANQGSEA. V lost 6 bases and J lost 5; bases outside the gene matches: 9. The CDR3 extends over 14 amino acids. CDR3 protein: CSVTIQGADQPQHF. CDR3 bases: TGCAGCGTCACAATTCAGGGGGCTGATCAGCCCCAGCATTTT.

CDR3 DNA: TGTGCCAGCAGGTACTATACAGGGGCGTATGGCTACACCTTC. It is translated as CASRYYTGAYGYTF. J is TRBJ1-2 and V is TRBV28, with TRBD1 identical over 7 bases. The junction had 9 bases not matched to a gene; V was cut back by 6 bases and J by 5 bases. CDR3 length equals 14 residues. Germline V gene sequence: CDR1 MDHEN, CDR2 SYDVKM.

This sequence joins TRBV5-6 and TRBJ2-7; a weak D match, TRBD2 (7 bases). The germline gives CDR1 SGHDT, CDR2 YYEEEE. With 2 bases removed from V and 5 bases from J, the gap between germline ends came to 11 bases. The CDR3 length is 13 residues. Here the CDR3 reads CASSFGGGHEQYF. The CDR3 region has the DNA TGTGCCAGCAGCTTCGGCGGGGGCCACGAGCAGTACTTC.

This clone occurred once. This chain joins TRBV7-2 and TRBJ2-5, with 7 nucleotides matching TRBD1. The J segment lost 6 bases and the V segment lost 1 base, leaving 11 bases of the junction unmatched. This CDR3 is 16 amino acids long. Per germline, CDR1 SGHTA and CDR2 FQGNSA. The CDR3 sequence is CASSLGGGLDSKTQYF. DNA of the CDR3: TGTGCCAGCAGCTTAGGAGGGGGCCTCGATTCGAAGACCCAGTACTTC.